This entry describes one T cell receptor beta chain. The antigen remains undetermined. At cycle 4 day 1, cycle 7 day 1, and baseline, blood was sampled. Here immunoSEQ multiplex PCR was the method, and the copy in TCRdb shows in-frame clones only, minus some. The table records roughly 40,000 clones, 65% to 85% of them present only once. This sample is part of a study of OX40 agonist ivuxolimab in advanced cancers. Study results and limitations: At 0.1 to 3.0 mg/kg, CD4+ and CD8+ blood T cells expanded clonally by week 6.

Per germline, CDR1 SGHTA and CDR2 FQGTGA. V lost 6 bases to trimming and J lost 7 bases; unmatched junction nucleotides: 12. This CDR3 has 16 residues. The sequencing here drew on CD4+ or CD8+ T cells sorted from blood, taken in a trial of the OX40 agonist ivuxolimab. The V call is TRBV7-3, the J call TRBJ2-2, with 9 positions matching TRBD2. This TCR derives from an adult with an advanced solid tumor such as melanoma, head and neck, liver or kidney cancer. CDR3 amino acids: CASSPDSGSAGGELFF. The DNA of the CDR3 is TGTGCCAGCAGTCCAGATAGCGGGAGTGCGGGCGGGGAGCTGTTTTTT. Using reference TRBV7-3 and TRBJ2-2 for the parts outside the CDR3, the full variable domain is GAGVSQTPSNKVTEKGKYVELRCDPISGHTALYWYRQSLGQGPEFLIYFQGTGAADDSGLPNDRFFAVRPEGSVSTLKIQRTERGDSAVYLCASSPDSGSAGGELFFGEGSRLTVL.